The present T cell receptor beta chain was sequenced within a study of molecular identifiers for immune sequencing clone quantification. This clonotype has ten or more counts. Making the bulk TCR libraries relied on previously described methods and listed TCR primers. TCRdb redid the calling of the PCR reads with MiXCR, one entry per CDR3 protein. The sample holds about half a million distinct CDR3 sequences, over 20% seen once. Sorting was used to obtain naive CD8 T cells (CD8+CD4-CCR7+CD45RA+). Per the germline V gene, CDR1 is MNHEY and CDR2 is SVGAGI. V lost 3 bases to trimming and J lost 3 bases, with 8 bases between them. This CDR3 region has 13 residues.

The specimen sequenced was naive CD8+ T cells from blood, with Jurkat cell RNA spiked in. The sample's subset: FACS-sorted CD8+CD4-CCR7+CD45RA+ naive T cells. The TCR sequence derives from a human donor in good health. Some libraries in this study had Jurkat cell RNA spiked in. The V call is TRBV6-5, the J call TRBJ1-1; the D gene is possibly TRBD1 (6 bases). The CDR3 region is CASSYDRYTEAFF. The CDR3 DNA reads TGTGCCAGCAGTTATGACAGGTACACTGAAGCTTTCTTT.